The source of this TCR beta chain is a study of blood T cell repertoires in COVID-19 (dated by TCRdb to the early 2020s). In the study overall: Samples from collaborators originated in the United States, Italy and Spain and spanned both the acute and convalescent phases of COVID-19. A freely available public database, intended as a resource for researchers studying the immune response to SARS-CoV-2, is where the repertoires were released. The prospective study material was composed of cDNA or gDNA derived from T cells, B-cell-depleted T cells, or PBMCs. The samples were drawn from the first 160 participants of the ongoing ImmuneRACE study and from 950 to 1,500 subjects provided by 6 global collaborators. HLA class I and class II types, where available, came from metadata supplied by the sample provider rather than from assay-based typing. The dataset comprised deeply sampled blood TCRbeta repertoires from subjects exposed to, actively infected with, or recovered from COVID-19. Sample metadata almost always included a de-identified subject ID, COVID-19 status, age in years and sex.

Whole blood was collected in K2EDTA tubes by collaborating institutions according to the institutions' own protocols. For TCRbeta analysis, collaborators shipped samples in one of three forms: frozen whole blood, isolated PBMCs, or DNA extracted from either of those sample types. What the work shows at the level of the full study, not this receptor alone: Clinical and demographic metadata were provided uncurated, with the amount varying by source and participant.

As concerns this clone: It has no known antigen specificity. No clone much larger than this one lies a single base away; base qualities are absent.

The immunoSEQ Assay, a bias-controlled multiplex PCR, was used to amplify TCRbeta CDR3 regions from genomic DNA. The authors processed their data as follows. Within the assay, amplification of reference gene primers was used to estimate how many nucleated cells each sample contained. To quantify the absolute abundance of each unique TCRbeta CDR3 rearrangement, sequence reads were collapsed and filtered. For each sample, productive Simpson clonality was calculated by taking the square root of Simpson's diversity index across productive rearrangements. Imported from immuneACCESS, the table was reduced by TCRdb to in-frame sequences with V and J called. These copies leave out some clones; in studies compared against another copy, an unresolved V gene accounts for under half, and the cause of the remainder is not known. The DNA gave D and trimming, while V, J and clone size come from that table. This sample holds approximately 140,000 clones; around 76% were observed only once. 13% of the sample rests with the top ten.

As encoded in the germline V gene, CDR1 is LGHNA while CDR2 is YSLEER. Measured from the cysteine to the phenylalanine, the CDR3 is 16 residues long. Only CDR3 DNA remains: 48 bases, in frame from the first base. From V the trimming removes 0 bases and from J it removes 4 bases, while the gene matches leave 7 bases of the junction unaccounted for. This clonotype was obtained from a man older than 75 with acute or convalescent COVID-19. Recombination connected TRBV4-3 to TRBJ2-7, with 9 bases in between that match TRBD1. Sequenced: peripheral blood. The CDR3 region has the sequence CASSQDRNRGLYEQYF. The sequence in DNA is TGCGCCAGCAGCCAAGATCGTAACAGGGGGCTGTACGAGCAGTACTTC.